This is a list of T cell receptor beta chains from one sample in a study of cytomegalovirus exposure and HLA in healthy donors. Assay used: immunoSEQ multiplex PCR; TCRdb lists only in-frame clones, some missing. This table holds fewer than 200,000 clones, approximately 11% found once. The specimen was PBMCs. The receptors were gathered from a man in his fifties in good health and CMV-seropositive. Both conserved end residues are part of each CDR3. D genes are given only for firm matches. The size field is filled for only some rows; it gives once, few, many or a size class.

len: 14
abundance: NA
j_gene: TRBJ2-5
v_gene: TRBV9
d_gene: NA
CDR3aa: CASSREAGAETQYF
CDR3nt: TGTGCCAGCAGCCGCGAGGCGGGGGCGGAGACCCAGTACTTC

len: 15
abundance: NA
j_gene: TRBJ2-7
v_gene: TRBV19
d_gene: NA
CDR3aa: CASSVDSPSSYEQYF
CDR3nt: TGTGCCAGTAGTGTGGACAGCCCGAGCTCCTACGAGCAGTACTTC

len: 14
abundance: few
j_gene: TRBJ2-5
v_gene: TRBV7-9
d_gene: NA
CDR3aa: CASTYRNTEETQYF
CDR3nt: TGTGCCAGCACCTACAGGAATACGGAAGAGACCCAGTACTTC

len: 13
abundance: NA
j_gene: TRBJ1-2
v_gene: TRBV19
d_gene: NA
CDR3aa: CASSTRDSGGYTF
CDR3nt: TGTGCCAGTAGTACCCGGGACTCGGGGGGCTACACCTTC

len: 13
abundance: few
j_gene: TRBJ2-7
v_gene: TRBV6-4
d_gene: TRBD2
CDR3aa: CASWTRSVHEQYF
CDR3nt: TGTGCCAGCTGGACTAGATCGGTCCACGAGCAGTACTTC

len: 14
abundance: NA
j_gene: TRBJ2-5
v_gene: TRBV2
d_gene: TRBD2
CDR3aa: CASRGDLGGETQYF
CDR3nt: TGTGCCAGCAGGGGGGACCTCGGGGGGGAGACCCAGTACTTC

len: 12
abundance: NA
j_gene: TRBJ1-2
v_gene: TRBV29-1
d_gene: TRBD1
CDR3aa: CSVLGTGRGYTF
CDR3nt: TGCAGCGTTCTGGGGACAGGGAGAGGCTACACCTTC

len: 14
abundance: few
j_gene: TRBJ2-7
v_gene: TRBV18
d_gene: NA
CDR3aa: CASSPSDIPYEQYF
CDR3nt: TGTGCCAGCTCACCCTCTGACATACCGTACGAGCAGTACTTC

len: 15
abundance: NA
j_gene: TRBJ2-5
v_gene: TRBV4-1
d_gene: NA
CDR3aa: CASSQRGTLQETQYF
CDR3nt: TGCGCCAGCAGCCAACGGGGGACCCTCCAAGAGACCCAGTACTTC

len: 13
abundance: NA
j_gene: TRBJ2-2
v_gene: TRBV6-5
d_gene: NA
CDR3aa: CASSLRSTGELFF
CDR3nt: TGTGCCAGCAGCCTCCGGTCCACCGGGGAGCTGTTTTTT

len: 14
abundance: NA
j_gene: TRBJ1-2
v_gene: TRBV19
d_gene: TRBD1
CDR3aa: CASRMTGNSDGYTF
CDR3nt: TGTGCCAGTAGAATGACAGGGAATTCAGATGGCTACACCTTC

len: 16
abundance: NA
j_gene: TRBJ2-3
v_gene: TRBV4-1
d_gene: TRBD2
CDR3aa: CASSQGLAGSTDTQYF
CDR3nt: TGCGCCAGCAGCCAGGGACTAGCGGGGAGCACAGATACGCAGTATTTT

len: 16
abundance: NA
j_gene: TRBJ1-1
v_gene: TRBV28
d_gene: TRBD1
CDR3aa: CASSIAKGGRSTEAFF
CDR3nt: TGTGCCAGCAGTATAGCAAAAGGGGGCAGGAGCACTGAAGCTTTCTTT

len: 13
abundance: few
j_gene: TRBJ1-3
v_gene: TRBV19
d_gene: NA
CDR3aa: CASIQGSGNTIYF
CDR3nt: TGTGCCAGTATCCAGGGTTCTGGAAACACCATATATTTT

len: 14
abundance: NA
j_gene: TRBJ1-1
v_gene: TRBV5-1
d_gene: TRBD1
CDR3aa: CASSFEQGSTEAFF
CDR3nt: TGCGCCAGCAGCTTTGAACAGGGGTCAACTGAAGCTTTCTTT

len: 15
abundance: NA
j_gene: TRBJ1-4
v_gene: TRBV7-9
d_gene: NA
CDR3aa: CASSLAQGVNEKLFF
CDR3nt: TGTGCCAGCAGCTTAGCACAGGGTGTGAATGAAAAACTGTTTTTT

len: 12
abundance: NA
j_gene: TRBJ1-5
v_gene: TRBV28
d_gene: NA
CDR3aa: CASSTGSQPQHF
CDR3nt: TGTGCCAGTTCAACAGGAAGTCAGCCCCAGCATTTT

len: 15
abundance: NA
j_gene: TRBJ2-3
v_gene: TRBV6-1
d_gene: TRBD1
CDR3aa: CASSPDGQGTDTQYF
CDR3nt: TGTGCCAGCAGTCCGGATGGACAGGGCACAGATACGCAGTATTTT

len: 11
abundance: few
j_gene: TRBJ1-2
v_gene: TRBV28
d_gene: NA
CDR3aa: CAVNPAGGYTF
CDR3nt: TGTGCCGTAAATCCGGCAGGGGGCTACACCTTC

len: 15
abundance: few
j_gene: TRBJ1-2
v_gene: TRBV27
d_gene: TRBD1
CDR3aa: CASSSLGTGSYGYTF
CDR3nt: TGTGCCAGCAGTTCGTTGGGGACAGGGAGCTATGGCTACACCTTC

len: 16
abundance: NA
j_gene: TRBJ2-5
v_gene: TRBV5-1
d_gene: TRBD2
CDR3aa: CASSHTSGGPYKTQYF
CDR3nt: TGCGCCAGCAGCCATACTAGCGGGGGGCCTTATAAGACCCAGTACTTC

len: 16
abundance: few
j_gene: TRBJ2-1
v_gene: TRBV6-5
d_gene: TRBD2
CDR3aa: CASSYSGGASYNEQFF
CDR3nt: TGTGCCAGCAGTTACAGCGGGGGGGCTTCCTACAATGAGCAGTTCTTC

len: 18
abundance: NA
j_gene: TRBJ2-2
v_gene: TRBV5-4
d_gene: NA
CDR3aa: CASSWETGLTYTPGELFF
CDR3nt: TGTGCCAGCAGCTGGGAGACAGGTCTTACCTACACACCCGGGGAGCTGTTTTTT

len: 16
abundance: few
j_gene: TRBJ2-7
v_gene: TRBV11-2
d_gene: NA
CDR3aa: CASSLRADRATYEQYF
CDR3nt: TGTGCCAGCAGCTTAAGGGCGGACAGAGCAACCTACGAGCAGTACTTC

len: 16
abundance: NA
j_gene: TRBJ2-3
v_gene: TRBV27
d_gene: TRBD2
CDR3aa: CASSLLASGSKNTQYF
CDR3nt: TGTGCCAGCAGTTTATTGGCTAGCGGGAGTAAAAATACGCAGTATTTT

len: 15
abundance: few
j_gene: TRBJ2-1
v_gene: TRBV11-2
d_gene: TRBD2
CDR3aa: CASSLEGRGGSEQFF
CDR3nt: TGTGCCAGCAGCTTAGAAGGGCGGGGGGGCAGTGAGCAGTTCTTC

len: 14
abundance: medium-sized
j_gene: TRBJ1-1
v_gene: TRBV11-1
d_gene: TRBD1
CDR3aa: CASSLEGTAFEAFF
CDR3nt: TGTGCCAGCAGCTTAGAGGGGACAGCCTTTGAAGCTTTCTTT

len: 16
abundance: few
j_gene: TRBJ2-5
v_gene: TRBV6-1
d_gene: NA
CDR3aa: CASSEERLVIRETQYF
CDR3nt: TGTGCCAGCAGTGAAGAGAGACTAGTCATCCGAGAGACCCAGTACTTC

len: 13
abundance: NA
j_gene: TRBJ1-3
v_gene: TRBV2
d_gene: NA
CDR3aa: CASRTDLGGTIYF
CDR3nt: TGTGCCAGCAGGACGGACCTGGGGGGCACCATATATTTT

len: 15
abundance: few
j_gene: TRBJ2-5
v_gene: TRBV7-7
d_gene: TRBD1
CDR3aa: CASSLTGGRGETQYF
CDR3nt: TGTGCCAGCAGCCTGACAGGGGGTAGAGGAGAGACCCAGTACTTC